This TCR beta chain was found in a study of Ad26.COV2.S vaccination and SARS-CoV-2 variants. This sample's treatment: some 20 received Ad26.COV2.S at low or high dose, single or two shots; several received placebo; per-sample allocation not given. Repertoires come from day 63 after the first vaccine or placebo injection. V shed 3 bases and J shed 10 bases, with 15 bases lying between them. Germline-derived CDR1 and CDR2 are LNHDA and SQIVND (reference sequence). CDR3 length: 14 residues. Clones were sequenced by immunoSEQ multiplex PCR, and TCRdb holds only the in-frame ones, with some missing. The sample lists 400,000 to 450,000 clones; approximately 90% were seen once.

The chain joins TRBV19 to TRBJ1-4, with D possibly TRBD1 on 6 matching bases. The source material was peripheral blood, sampled in a trial of Ad26.COV2.S vaccine versus placebo. The receptor was derived from a person aged 18-65 years who received the Ad26.COV2.S COVID-19 vaccine or a placebo. CDR3 in DNA: TGTGCCAGTAGTATTGGGGGGGGCCAAGGAAAACTGTTTTTT. It translates to CASSIGGGQGKLFF.